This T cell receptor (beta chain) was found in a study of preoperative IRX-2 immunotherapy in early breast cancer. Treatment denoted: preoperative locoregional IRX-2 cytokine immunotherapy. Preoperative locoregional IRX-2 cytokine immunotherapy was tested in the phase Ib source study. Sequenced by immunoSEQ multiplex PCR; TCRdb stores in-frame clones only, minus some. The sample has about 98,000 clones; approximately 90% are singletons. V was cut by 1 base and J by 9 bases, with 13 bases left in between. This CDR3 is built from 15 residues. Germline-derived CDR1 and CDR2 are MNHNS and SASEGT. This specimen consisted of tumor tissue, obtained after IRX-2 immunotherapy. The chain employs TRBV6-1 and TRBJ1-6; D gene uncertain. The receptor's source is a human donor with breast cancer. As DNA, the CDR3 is TGTGCCAGCAGTGAAGGTCAGCAAGGCTCTTCACCCCTCCACTTT. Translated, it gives CASSEGQQGSSPLHF.